The T cell receptor beta chain described here comes from a study of blood T cells in healthy people across ages. With a J-beta primer mix and a sample-barcoded 5' primer, a second PCR ran 7 to 11 cycles. TCRdb reanalysed the 5' RACE reads using MiXCR and keeps one entry per CDR3 protein. This sample has some 760,000 distinct CDR3 sequences, with just under 25% found just once. The CDR3 totals 15 residues. Germline loops: CDR1 SGHRS, CDR2 YFSETQ. In its sample, this clonotype was seen many times. At one end, the junction sequence differs from germline, possibly due to a read error. These records were also assigned to another study, of T cells of mothers and their children. That work contributes: Maternal samples each gave over 9.5 million TCR beta CDR3 reads, and child samples roughly 3.3 million each.

What was sequenced was blood. This rearrangement joins TRBV5-1 to TRBJ2-1; 11 nucleotides align to TRBD2. The receptor comes from a boy aged 5 to 17 in good health. The CDR3 nucleotides read TGTGCCAGCAGCCTGACTAGCGGGACCTACAATGAGCAGTTCTTC. It specifies CASSLTSGTYNEQFF.